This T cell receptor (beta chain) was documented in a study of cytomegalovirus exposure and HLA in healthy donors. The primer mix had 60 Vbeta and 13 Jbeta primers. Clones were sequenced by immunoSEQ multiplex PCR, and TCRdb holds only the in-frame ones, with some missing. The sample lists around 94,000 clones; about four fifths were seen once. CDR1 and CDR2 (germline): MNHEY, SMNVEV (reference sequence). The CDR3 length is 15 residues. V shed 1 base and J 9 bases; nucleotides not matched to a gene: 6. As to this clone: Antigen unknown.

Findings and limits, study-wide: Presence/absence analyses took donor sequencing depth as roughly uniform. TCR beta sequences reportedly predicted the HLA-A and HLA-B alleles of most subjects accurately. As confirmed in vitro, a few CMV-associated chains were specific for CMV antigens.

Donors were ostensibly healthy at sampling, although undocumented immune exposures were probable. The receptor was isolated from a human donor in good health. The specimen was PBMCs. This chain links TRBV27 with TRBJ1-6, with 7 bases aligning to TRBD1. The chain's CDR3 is CASSLYDRVTSPLHF. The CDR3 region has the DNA TGTGCCAGCAGTTTATATGACAGGGTCACTTCACCCCTCCACTTT.